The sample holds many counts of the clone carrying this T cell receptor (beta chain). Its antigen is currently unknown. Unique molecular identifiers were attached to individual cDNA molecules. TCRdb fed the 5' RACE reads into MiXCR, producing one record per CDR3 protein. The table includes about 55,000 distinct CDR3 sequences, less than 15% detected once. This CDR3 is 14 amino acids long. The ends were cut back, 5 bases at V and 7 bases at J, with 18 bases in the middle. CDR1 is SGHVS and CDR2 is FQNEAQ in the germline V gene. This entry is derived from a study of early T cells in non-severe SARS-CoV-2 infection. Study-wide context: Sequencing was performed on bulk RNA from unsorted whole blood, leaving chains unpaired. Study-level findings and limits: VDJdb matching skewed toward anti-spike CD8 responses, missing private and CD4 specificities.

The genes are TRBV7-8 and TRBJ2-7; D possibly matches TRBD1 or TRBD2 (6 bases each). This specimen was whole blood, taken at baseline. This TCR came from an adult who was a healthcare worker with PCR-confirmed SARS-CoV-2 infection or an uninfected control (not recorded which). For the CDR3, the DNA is TGTGCCAGCAGCCTACTCGGAGGGGGTGGTGAGCAGTACTTC. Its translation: CASSLLGGGGEQYF.